The rows below give T cell receptor beta chains drawn from one sample of a study of brain T cells in children with intractable seizures. TCRdb's table, derived via immunoSEQ multiplex PCR, lists solely in-frame clones and lacks some. The sample has about 340,000 clones, roughly 93% seen once. The sample consisted of peripheral blood, taken more than 4 months after surgery. The receptors were sampled from a boy under three years old with tuberous sclerosis and intractable seizures. CDR3s leave out the opening cysteine and the closing phenylalanine or tryptophan. Fields, in order: V gene, J gene, CDR3 length, CDR3 protein.

v_call: TRBV5-1
j_call: TRBJ2-7
cdr3_length: 14
cdr3_aa: ASSSEQGVDSYEQY

v_call: TRBV24-1
j_call: TRBJ1-2
cdr3_length: 12
cdr3_aa: ATSDRTGRHGYT

v_call: TRBV20-1
j_call: TRBJ2-1
cdr3_length: 14
cdr3_aa: SASRGWGQNYNEQF

v_call: TRBV19
j_call: TRBJ2-7
cdr3_length: 11
cdr3_aa: ASRPQENYEQY

v_call: TRBV30
j_call: TRBJ1-6
cdr3_length: 11
cdr3_aa: ACRGPSSSPLH

v_call: TRBV7-8
j_call: TRBJ1-5
cdr3_length: 13
cdr3_aa: ASSFAGGQGQPQH

v_call: TRBV6-5
j_call: TRBJ1-6
cdr3_length: 12
cdr3_aa: ASSPDSLNSPLH

v_call: TRBV7-2
j_call: TRBJ1-3
cdr3_length: 15
cdr3_aa: ASSLGGQGISGNTIY

v_call: TRBV5-4
j_call: TRBJ2-7
cdr3_length: 17
cdr3_aa: ASSLTSMGGTRLLSKQY

v_call: TRBV24-1
j_call: TRBJ1-5
cdr3_length: 11
cdr3_aa: ATSVKGGQPQH

v_call: TRBV9
j_call: TRBJ1-4
cdr3_length: 12
cdr3_aa: ASSVGVRDEKLF

v_call: TRBV6-2/TRBV6-3
j_call: TRBJ1-6
cdr3_length: 14
cdr3_aa: ASSYIRGQGSSPLH

v_call: TRBV7-8
j_call: TRBJ2-3
cdr3_length: 14
cdr3_aa: ATTARLAGLTDTQY

v_call: TRBV5-4
j_call: TRBJ2-3
cdr3_length: 14
cdr3_aa: ASSPGGRGGTDTQY

v_call: TRBV27
j_call: TRBJ2-2
cdr3_length: 14
cdr3_aa: ASSQTSGGYTGELF

v_call: TRBV5-6
j_call: TRBJ2-5
cdr3_length: 12
cdr3_aa: ASSPIGHQETQY

v_call: TRBV19
j_call: TRBJ2-1
cdr3_length: 17
cdr3_aa: ASSRRPGTSGRTYNEQF

v_call: TRBV6-4
j_call: TRBJ2-2
cdr3_length: 15
cdr3_aa: ASSDQREGRNTGELF

v_call: TRBV24-1
j_call: TRBJ1-5
cdr3_length: 13
cdr3_aa: ATSAGQGNNQPQH

v_call: TRBV3-1/TRBV3-2
j_call: TRBJ2-5
cdr3_length: 12
cdr3_aa: ASSRRGNQETQY